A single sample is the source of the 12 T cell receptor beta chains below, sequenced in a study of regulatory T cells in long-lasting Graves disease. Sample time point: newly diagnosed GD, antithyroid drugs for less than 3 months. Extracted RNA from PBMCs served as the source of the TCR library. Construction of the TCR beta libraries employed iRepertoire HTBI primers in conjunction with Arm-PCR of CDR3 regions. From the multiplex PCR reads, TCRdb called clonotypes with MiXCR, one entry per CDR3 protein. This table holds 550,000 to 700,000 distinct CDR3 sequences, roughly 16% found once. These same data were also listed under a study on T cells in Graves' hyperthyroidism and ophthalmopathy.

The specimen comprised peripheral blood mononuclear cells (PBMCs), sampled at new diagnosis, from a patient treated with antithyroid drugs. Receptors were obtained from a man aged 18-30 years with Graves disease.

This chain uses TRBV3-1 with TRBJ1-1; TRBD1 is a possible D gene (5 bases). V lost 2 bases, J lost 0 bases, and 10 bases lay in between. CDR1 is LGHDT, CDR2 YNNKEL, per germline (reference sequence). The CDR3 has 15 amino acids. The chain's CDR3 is CASSQSGTMNTEAFF. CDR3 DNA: TGTGCCAGCAGCCAATCAGGGACGATGAACACTGAAGCTTTCTTT.

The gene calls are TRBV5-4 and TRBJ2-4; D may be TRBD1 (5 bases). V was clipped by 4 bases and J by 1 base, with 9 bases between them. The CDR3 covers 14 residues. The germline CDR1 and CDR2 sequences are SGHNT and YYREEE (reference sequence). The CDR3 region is CASSARQAKNIQYF. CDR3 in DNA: TGTGCCAGCAGCGCACGACAGGCCAAAAACATTCAGTACTTC.

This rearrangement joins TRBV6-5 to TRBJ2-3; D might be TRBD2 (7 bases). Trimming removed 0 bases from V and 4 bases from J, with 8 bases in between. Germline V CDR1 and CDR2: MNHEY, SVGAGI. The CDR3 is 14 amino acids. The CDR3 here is CASSYSGGADTQYF. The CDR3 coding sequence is TGTGCCAGCAGTTACTCAGGGGGGGCAGATACGCAGTATTTT.

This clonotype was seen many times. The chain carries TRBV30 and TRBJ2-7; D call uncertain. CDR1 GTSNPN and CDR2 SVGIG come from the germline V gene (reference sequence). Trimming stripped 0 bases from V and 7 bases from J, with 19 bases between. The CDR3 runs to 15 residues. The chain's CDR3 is CAWSVRATYTGEQYF. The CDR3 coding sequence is TGTGCCTGGAGTGTACGGGCTACCTATACCGGGGAGCAGTACTTC.

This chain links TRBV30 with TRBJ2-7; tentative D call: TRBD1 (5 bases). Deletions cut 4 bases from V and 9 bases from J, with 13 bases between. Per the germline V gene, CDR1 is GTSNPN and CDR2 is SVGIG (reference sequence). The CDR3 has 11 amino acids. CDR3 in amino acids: CAWTDGAGQYF. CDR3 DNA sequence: TGTGCCTGGACTGATGGGGCCGGGCAGTACTTC.

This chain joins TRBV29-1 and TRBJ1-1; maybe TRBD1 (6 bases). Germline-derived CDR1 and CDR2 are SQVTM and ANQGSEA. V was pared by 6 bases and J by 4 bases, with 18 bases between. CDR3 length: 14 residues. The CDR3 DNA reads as TGCAGCGTCTACCTATTACAGGGTGTCACTGAAGCTTTCTTT. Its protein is CSVYLLQGVTEAFF.

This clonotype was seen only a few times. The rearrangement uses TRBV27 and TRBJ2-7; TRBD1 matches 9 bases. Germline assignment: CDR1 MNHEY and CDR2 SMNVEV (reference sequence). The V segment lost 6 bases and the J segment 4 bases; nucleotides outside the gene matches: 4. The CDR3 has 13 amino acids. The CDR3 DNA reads TGTGCCAGCAGATTACAGGGGGCTTACGAGCAGTACTTC. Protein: CASRLQGAYEQYF.

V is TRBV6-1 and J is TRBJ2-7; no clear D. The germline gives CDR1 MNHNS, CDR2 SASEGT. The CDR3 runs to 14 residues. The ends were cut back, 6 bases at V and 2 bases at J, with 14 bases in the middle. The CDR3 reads CASSATDTAYEQYF. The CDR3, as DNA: TGTGCCAGCAGCGCGACCGACACTGCCTACGAGCAGTACTTC.

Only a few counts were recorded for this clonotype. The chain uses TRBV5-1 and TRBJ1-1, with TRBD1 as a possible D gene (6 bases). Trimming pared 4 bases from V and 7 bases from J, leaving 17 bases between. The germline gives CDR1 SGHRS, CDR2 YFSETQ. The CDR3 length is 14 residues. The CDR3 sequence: CASSPNTGGREAFF. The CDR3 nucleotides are TGCGCCAGCAGCCCGAATACCGGGGGCCGTGAAGCTTTCTTT.

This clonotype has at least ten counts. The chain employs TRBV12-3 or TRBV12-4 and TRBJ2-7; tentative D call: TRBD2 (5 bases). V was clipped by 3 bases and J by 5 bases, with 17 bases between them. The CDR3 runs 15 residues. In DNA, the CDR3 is TGTGCCAGCAGTTTGATGAGAGGCGGGCCCCACGAGCAGTACTTC. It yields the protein CASSLMRGGPHEQYF.

This CDR3 is CAWSPTGSFRDTQYF. The DNA of the CDR3 is TGTGCCTGGAGTCCAACAGGGTCTTTCAGAGATACGCAGTATTTT. V usage is TRBV30 and J usage is TRBJ2-3, with a weak D call TRBD1 (6 bases). Germline assignment: CDR1 GTSNPN and CDR2 SVGIG (reference sequence). Between the trimmed V and J ends, which lost 2 bases and 5 bases, there was a span of 17 bases. This CDR3 contains 15 residues.

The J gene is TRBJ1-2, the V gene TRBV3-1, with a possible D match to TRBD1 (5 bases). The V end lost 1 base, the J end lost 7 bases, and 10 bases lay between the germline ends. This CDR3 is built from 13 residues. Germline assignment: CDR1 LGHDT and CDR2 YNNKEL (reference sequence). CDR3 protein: CASSQGQFRGYTF. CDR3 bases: TGTGCCAGCAGCCAAGGACAGTTCCGTGGCTACACCTTC.